This TCR beta chain came from a study of T cells in Graves' hyperthyroidism and ophthalmopathy. Study-wide context: Peripheral blood sampling occurred at initial diagnosis, before any treatment.

The CDR3 extends over 18 amino acids. V dropped 3 bases and J dropped 6 bases, with 27 bases sitting between them. TCR beta CDR3 regions were amplified from RNA transcripts. The study used the HTBI primer set for a first-round RT-PCR of the TCR CDR3. MiXCR, run by TCRdb on the multiplex PCR reads, gives a single entry per CDR3 protein. The sample holds about 520,000 distinct CDR3 sequences, around a quarter seen once. Source material: blood. This clonotype was sampled from a woman under 40 with Graves' ophthalmopathy. The genes are TRBV12-3 or TRBV12-4 and TRBJ2-7, with D perhaps matching TRBD2 (5 bases). The CDR3 DNA follows: TGTGCCAGCAGTTTCCGGCCCCCTAGTGGAGGACCCTTCGTCGAGCAGTACTTC. Its protein product is CASSFRPPSGGPFVEQYF.